The clone carrying this TCR beta chain has at least ten counts. The antigen remains unidentified. Per the germline V gene, CDR1 is DFQATT and CDR2 is SNEGSKA (reference sequence). This CDR3 has 15 amino acids. V shed 7 bases, J shed 2 bases, and the junction held 10 bases outside the gene matches. These data belong to a study of CD8+CD57+ T cells in acquired aplastic anemia. Looking at the study overall: Average DNA yield from sorted CD4+ and CD8+ cells was about 3.2 ug. CD4+ reads averaged roughly 9.9 million in healthy donors.

Study conclusions and caveats: For CD8+ Simpson's diversity, patients and controls showed no significant difference.

The study profiled TCR beta VDJ and CDR3 using genomic DNA as template. TCRdb ran MiXCR on the reads and lists one entry per CDR3 protein. The table lists approximately 200,000 distinct CDR3 sequences, about 59% of them singletons. The rearrangement uses TRBV20-1 and TRBJ2-3; 9 positions match TRBD2. The specimen was sorted CD4+, CD8+, or CD8+CD57+ T cells (not recorded which) from PBMCs. The TCR was taken from a human donor in good health. The CDR3 coding sequence is TGCAGTGGGACGTCTAGCGGGGAGATCACAGATACGCAGTATTTT. As protein: CSGTSSGEITDTQYF.